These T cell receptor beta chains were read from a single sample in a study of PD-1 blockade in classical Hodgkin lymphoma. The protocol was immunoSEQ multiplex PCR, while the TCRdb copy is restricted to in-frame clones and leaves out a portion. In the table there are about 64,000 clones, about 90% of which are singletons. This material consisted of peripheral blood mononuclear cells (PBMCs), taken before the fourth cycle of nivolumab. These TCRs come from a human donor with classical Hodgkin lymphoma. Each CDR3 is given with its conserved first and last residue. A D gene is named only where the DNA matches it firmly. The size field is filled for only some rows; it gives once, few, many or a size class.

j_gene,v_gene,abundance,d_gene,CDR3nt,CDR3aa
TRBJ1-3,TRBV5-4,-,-,TGTGCCAGCAGCTCTGAGCTATCCGGAAACACCATATATTTT,CASSSELSGNTIYF
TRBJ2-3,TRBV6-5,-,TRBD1,TGTGCCAGCAGTTACGGGACAGGGATGTCAGATACGCAGTATTTT,CASSYGTGMSDTQYF
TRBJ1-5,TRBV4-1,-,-,TGCGCCAGCAGCCAAGATAACCGAAATCAGCCCCAGCATTTT,CASSQDNRNQPQHF
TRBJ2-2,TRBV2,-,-,TGTGCCAGCACGGGAACACCGAGCACCGGGGAGCTGTTTTTT,CASTGTPSTGELFF
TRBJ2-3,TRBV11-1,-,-,TGTGCCAGCAGCTTGGCCGGCACAGATACGCAGTATTTT,CASSLAGTDTQYF
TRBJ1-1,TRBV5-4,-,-,TGTGCCAGCAGCCTGGACCGGGGTCCTTCTGAAGCTTTCTTT,CASSLDRGPSEAFF
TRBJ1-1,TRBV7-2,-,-,TGTGCCAGCAGCACCCGTATGAGGAACACTGAAGCTTTCTTT,CASSTRMRNTEAFF
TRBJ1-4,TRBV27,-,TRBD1,TGTGCCACCTCAGACAGGGAGGAAGGAAAACTGTTTTTT,CATSDREEGKLFF
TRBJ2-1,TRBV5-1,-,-,TGCGCCAGCAGACTGGGTGACAGCTACAATGAGCAGTTCTTC,CASRLGDSYNEQFF
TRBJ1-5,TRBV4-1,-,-,TGCGCCAGCAGCCTAGACAGGCATAATCAGCCCCAGCATTTT,CASSLDRHNQPQHF
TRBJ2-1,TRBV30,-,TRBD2,TGTGCCTGGAGGGGACTAGCGGGGGGGCCAAATGAGCAGTTCTTC,CAWRGLAGGPNEQFF
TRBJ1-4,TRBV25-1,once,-,TGTGCCAGCAGTGAACGTCTTCTAGTTGAAAAACTGTTTTTT,CASSERLLVEKLFF
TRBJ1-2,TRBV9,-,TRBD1,TGTGCCAGCAGCCCAGGGGGAGGGTCTGGCTACACCTTC,CASSPGGGSGYTF
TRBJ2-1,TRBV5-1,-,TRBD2,TGCGCCAGCAGCCATAGAAACGGGACTAGCGAGCAGTTCTTC,CASSHRNGTSEQFF
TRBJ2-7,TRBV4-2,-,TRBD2,TGTGCCAGCAGCCAAGATAGGCTAGCGGGGCCGAATAACGAGCAGTACTTC,CASSQDRLAGPNNEQYF
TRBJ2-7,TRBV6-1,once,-,TGTGCCAGCGGTGGTCCAGGCGGCGGCGAGCAGTACTTC,CASGGPGGGEQYF
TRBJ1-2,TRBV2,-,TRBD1,TGTGCCAGCAGTGGAATTTTATTCCGGGACAGGGTCGGAAGCTATGGCTACACCTTC,CASSGILFRDRVGSYGYTF
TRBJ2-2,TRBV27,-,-,TGTGCCAGCAGACGATGGACAGACGGGCTCGGGGAGCTGTTTTTT,CASRRWTDGLGELFF
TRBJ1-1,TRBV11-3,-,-,TGTGCCAGCAGCTTCGAGAGGGACACTGAAGCTTTCTTT,CASSFERDTEAFF
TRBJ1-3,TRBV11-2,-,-,TGTGCCAGCAGCTTAGGGACGAGGGGGAGCTCTGGAAACACCATATATTTT,CASSLGTRGSSGNTIYF
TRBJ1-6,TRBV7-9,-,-,TGTGCCAGCAGCTTATTCGAGTGGGGCTCCTATAATTCACCCCTCCACTTT,CASSLFEWGSYNSPLHF
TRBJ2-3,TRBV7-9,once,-,TGTGCCAGCAGTTTTAACATGGACTTCACAGATACGCAGTATTTT,CASSFNMDFTDTQYF
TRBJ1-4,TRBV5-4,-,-,TGTGCCAGCAGCTTTGGACCTAAAGAAAAACTGTTTTTT,CASSFGPKEKLFF
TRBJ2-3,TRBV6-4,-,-,TGTGCCAGCAGTGACGTCCCAGAGGCGTCAGATACGCAGTATTTT,CASSDVPEASDTQYF
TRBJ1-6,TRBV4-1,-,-,TGCGCCAGCACCTCAGGGAGGGGCGCCTATAATTCACCCCTCCACTTT,CASTSGRGAYNSPLHF
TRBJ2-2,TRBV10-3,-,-,TGTGCCACCCTGGGCCCATTAGGGGACTCCGGGGAGCTGTTTTTT,CATLGPLGDSGELFF
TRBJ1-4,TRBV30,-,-,TGTGCCTGGAGTAGGGTACGGGATAATGAAAAACTGTTTTTT,CAWSRVRDNEKLFF
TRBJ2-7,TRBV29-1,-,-,TGCAGCGTTGAAAAGGGGATATACGAGCAGTACTTC,CSVEKGIYEQYF
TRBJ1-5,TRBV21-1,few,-,TGTGCCAGCAGCAAAGTGAGGTACGGAGGAGGTGAGCAGCCCCAGCATTTT,CASSKVRYGGGEQPQHF
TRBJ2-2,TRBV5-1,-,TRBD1,TGCGCCAGCAGCTTTCGACAGGGGGCTTTATTTACCGGGGAGCTGTTTTTT,CASSFRQGALFTGELFF
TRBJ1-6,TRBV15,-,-,TGTGCCACCAGCAGAGAAGGGTGGCAGAATAATTCACCCCTCCACTTT,CATSREGWQNNSPLHF
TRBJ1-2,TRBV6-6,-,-,TGTGCCAGCACGTCTCAGGCGACTTCGGGCTACACCTTC,CASTSQATSGYTF
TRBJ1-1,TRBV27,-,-,TGTGCCAGCAGTTTAACGGCCTACACTGAAGCTTTCTTT,CASSLTAYTEAFF
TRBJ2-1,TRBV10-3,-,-,TGTGCCATCAGTGACGACAGCTACAATGAGCAGTTCTTC,CAISDDSYNEQFF
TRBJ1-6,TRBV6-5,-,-,TGTGCCAGCAGTTACGGGGTAGGTGGGAATTCACCCCTCCACTTT,CASSYGVGGNSPLHF
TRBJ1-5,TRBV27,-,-,TGTGCCAGCGGGGAGCCCCAGCATTTT,CASGEPQHF
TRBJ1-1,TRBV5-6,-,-,TGTGCCAGCAGCTTGATATCTGCTGAAGCTTTCTTT,CASSLISAEAFF
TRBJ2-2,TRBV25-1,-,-,TGTGCCAGCAGTGAACTGGGTCGCACCGGGGAGCTGTTTTTT,CASSELGRTGELFF
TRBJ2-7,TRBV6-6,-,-,TGTGCCAGCAGGATGGGGAGGCAGGGTAATTACGAGCAGTACTTC,CASRMGRQGNYEQYF
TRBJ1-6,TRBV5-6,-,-,TGTGCCAGCAGCACCGTCCGAGACACCCGCTCACCCCTCCACTTT,CASSTVRDTRSPLHF
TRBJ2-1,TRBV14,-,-,TGTGCCAGCAGCCCTGAATACAATGAGCAGTTCTTC,CASSPEYNEQFF
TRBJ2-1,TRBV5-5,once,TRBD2,TGTGCCAGCAGCTTAAGGGGAGGGAACAATGAGCAGTTCTTC,CASSLRGGNNEQFF
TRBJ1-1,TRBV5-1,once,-,TGCGCCAGCCGAGGAGGGAACATGAACACTGAAGCTTTCTTT,CASRGGNMNTEAFF